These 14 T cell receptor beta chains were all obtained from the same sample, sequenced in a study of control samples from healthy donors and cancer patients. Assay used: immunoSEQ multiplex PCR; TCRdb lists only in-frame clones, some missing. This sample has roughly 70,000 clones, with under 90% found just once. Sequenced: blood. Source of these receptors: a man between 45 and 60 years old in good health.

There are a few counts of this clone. In DNA form, the CDR3 reads TGTGCCAGCAGTACAGGGTTTGAAGCTTTCTTT. It codes for CASSTGFEAFF. The V and J genes are TRBV2 and TRBJ1-1, with D maybe TRBD1 (6 bases). The CDR3 totals 11 residues. CDR1 and CDR2 (germline): SNHLY, FYNNEI. Trimming removed 5 bases from V and 7 bases from J, with 8 bases in between.

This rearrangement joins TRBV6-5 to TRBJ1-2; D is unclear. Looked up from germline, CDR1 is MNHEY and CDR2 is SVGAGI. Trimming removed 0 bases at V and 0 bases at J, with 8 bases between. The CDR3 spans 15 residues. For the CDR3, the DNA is TGTGCCAGCAGTTACTCTTCGATAACTAACTATGGCTACACCTTC. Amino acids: CASSYSSITNYGYTF.

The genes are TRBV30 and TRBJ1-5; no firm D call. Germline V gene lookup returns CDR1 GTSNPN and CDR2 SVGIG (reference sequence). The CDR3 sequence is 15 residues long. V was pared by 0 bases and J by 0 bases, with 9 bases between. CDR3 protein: CAWSVSGYSNQPQHF. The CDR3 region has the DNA TGTGCCTGGAGTGTATCCGGGTATAGCAATCAGCCCCAGCATTTT.

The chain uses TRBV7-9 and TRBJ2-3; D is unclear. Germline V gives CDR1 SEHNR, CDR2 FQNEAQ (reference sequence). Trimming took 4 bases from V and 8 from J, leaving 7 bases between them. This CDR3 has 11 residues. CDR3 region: CASSSESTQYF. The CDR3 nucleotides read TGTGCCAGCAGCTCGGAGAGTACGCAGTATTTT.

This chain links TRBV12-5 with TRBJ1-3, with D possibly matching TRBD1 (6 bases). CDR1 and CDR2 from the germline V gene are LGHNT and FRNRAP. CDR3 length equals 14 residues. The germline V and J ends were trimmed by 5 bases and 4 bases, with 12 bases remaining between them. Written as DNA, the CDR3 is TGTGCTAGTGGTGCGGACAGTTCAGGAAACACCATATATTTT. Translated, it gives CASGADSSGNTIYF.

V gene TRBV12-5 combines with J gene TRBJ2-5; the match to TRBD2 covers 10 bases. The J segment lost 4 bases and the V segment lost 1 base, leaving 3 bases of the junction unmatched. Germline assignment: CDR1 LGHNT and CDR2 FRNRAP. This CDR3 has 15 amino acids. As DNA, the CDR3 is TGTGCTAGTGGTTTGGGGCTAGCGGGGGTAGAGACCCAGTACTTC. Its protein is CASGLGLAGVETQYF.

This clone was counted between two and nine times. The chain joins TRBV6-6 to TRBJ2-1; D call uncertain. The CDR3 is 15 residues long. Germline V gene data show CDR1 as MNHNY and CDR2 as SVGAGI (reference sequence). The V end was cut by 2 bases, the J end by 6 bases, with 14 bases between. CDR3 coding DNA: TGTGCCAGCAGTTACGACTCGGTTGGTGGCAATGAGCAGTTCTTC. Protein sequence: CASSYDSVGGNEQFF.

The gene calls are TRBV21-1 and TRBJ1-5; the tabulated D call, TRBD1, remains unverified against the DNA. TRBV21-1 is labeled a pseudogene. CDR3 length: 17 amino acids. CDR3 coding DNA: TGTGCCAGCAGCAAAGGGAGGGACAGGCGGAACAATCAGCCCCAGCATTTT. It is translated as CASSKGRDRRNNQPQHF.

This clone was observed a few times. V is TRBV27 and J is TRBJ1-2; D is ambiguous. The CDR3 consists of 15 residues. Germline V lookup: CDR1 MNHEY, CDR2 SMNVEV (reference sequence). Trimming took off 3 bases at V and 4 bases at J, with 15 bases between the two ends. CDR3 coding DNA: TGTGCCAGCAGTTTGTTTGGCAACCCCGGCTATGGCTACACCTTC. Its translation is CASSLFGNPGYGYTF.

The CDR3 nucleotides are TGCGCCAGCAGTGAGGGCGGGAGGGCCCTAAATGAGCAGTTCTTC. Amino acids: CASSEGGRALNEQFF. The chain has TRBV10-1 and TRBJ2-1; 9 nucleotides align to TRBD2. The germline V gene encodes CDR1 WNHNN and CDR2 SYGVQD (reference sequence). The CDR3 length is 15 residues. V lost 2 bases and J lost 7; bases outside the gene matches: 6.

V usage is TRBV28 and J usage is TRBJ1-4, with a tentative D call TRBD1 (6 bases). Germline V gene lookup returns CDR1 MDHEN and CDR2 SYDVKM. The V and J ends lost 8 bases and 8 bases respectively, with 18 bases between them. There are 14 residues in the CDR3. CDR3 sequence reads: CASVDSGVKEKLFF. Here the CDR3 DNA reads TGTGCCAGCGTGGACAGCGGAGTTAAAGAAAAACTGTTTTTT. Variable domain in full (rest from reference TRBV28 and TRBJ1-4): DVKVTQSSRYLVKRTGEKVFLECVQDMDHENMFWYRQDPGLGLRLIYFSYDVKMKEKGDIPEGYSVSREKKERFSLILESASTNQTSMYLCASVDSGVKEKLFFGSGTQLSVL.

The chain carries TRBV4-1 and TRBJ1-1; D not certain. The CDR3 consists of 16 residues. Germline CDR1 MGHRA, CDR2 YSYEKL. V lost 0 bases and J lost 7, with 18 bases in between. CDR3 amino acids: CASSQDPAGGGGEAFF. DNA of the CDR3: TGCGCCAGCAGCCAAGATCCGGCAGGAGGCGGAGGTGAAGCTTTCTTT.

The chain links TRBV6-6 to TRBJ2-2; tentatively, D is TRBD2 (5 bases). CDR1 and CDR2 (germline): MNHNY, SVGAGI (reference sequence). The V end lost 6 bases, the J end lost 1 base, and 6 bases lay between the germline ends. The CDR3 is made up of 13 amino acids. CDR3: CASRLENTGELFF. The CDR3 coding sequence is TGTGCCAGCAGACTAGAGAACACCGGGGAGCTGTTTTTT.

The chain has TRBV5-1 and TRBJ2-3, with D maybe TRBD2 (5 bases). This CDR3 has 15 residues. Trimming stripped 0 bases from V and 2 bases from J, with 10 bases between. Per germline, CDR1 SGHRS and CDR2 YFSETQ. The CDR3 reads CASSLGTHDTDTQYF. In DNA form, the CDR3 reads TGCGCCAGCAGCTTGGGGACTCACGACACAGATACGCAGTATTTT.